Listed below are T cell receptor beta chains from one sample, sequenced in a study of tumor-infiltrating lymphocytes in primary liver carcinoma. TCRdb used MiXCR to reprocess the multiplex PCR reads, holding one entry per CDR3 protein. This sample has about 130,000 distinct CDR3 sequences, with 64% found just once. The sequenced material came from liver tumor tissue from sampling region 3. The receptors derive from a woman aged 55-70 years with primary liver carcinoma and hepatitis B virus infection. Each CDR3 is given with its conserved first and last residue. The D gene is left open where the match is weak. Size is stated for part of the rows, as once, few or many counts, or as a class when the clone is expanded.

abundance	v_gene	j_gene	d_gene	CDR3nt	CDR3aa
many	TRBV12-5	TRBJ2-5	TRBD1	TGTGCTAGTGGCCAACAGGGGGCAGGGGAGACCCAGTACTTC	CASGQQGAGETQYF
many	TRBV6-5	TRBJ1-2	TRBD1	TGTGCCAGCAGACCGGACAGGGGGCTTGGCTACACCTTC	CASRPDRGLGYTF
.	TRBV12-3/TRBV12-4	TRBJ2-7	.	TGTGCCAGTAGTCAACGCCTTCGGACAGGAGGGGACGAGCAGTACTTC	CASSQRLRTGGDEQYF
many	TRBV12-3/TRBV12-4	TRBJ1-1	.	TGTGCCAGCAGTTTAGAGAGAAGCACTGAAGCTTTCTTT	CASSLERSTEAFF
.	TRBV5-4	TRBJ2-3	.	TGTGCCACCAGCCGTAAGGCAGTAGCTAGCACAGATACGCAGTATTTT	CATSRKAVASTDTQYF
.	TRBV7-9	TRBJ2-5	TRBD2	TGTGCCAGCAGCTTTTCTACTAGCGGCGAGACGGCTTTCCAAGAGACCCAGTACTTC	CASSFSTSGETAFQETQYF
.	TRBV11-2	TRBJ2-4	.	TGTGCCAGCGGGGTATCCCACTTGGGGAGCATTCAGTACTTC	CASGVSHLGSIQYF
many	TRBV12-3/TRBV12-4	TRBJ1-1	TRBD1	TGTGCCAGCAGCCGTCGGACAGGACTCACTGAAGCTTTCTTT	CASSRRTGLTEAFF
.	TRBV6-6	TRBJ2-7	.	TGTGCCATCAATGGCCCAGGAGGCGAGCAGTACTTC	CAINGPGGEQYF
.	TRBV7-2	TRBJ1-2	TRBD1	TGTGCCAGCAGCATTACAGGGGAGGTTTATGGCTACACCTTC	CASSITGEVYGYTF
.	TRBV11-3	TRBJ1-1	.	TGCGCCAGCGGCCAGAACGGCTTGAACACTGAAGCTTTCTTT	CASGQNGLNTEAFF
.	TRBV20-1	TRBJ2-3	TRBD2	TGCAGTGCCCGGGGAAGCGGGAGCTCAGATACGCAGTATTTT	CSARGSGSSDTQYF
many	TRBV28	TRBJ2-2	TRBD1	TGTGCCAGCAGTTTAAGAAGGGGGCGGCGGACGGACATGAACACCGGGGAGCTGTTTTTT	CASSLRRGRRTDMNTGELFF
many	TRBV7-9	TRBJ1-4	.	TGTGCCAGCAGCTTAGCCAGGGAAGGTGAAAAACTGTTTTTT	CASSLAREGEKLFF
.	TRBV28	TRBJ2-7	TRBD2	TGTGCCAGCGGACTAGGAGGATACGAGCAGTACTTC	CASGLGGYEQYF
.	TRBV28	TRBJ1-1	.	TGTGACAGCAGATTCCAGGGTTACACTGAAGCTTTCTTT	CDSRFQGYTEAFF
.	TRBV12-3/TRBV12-4	TRBJ2-3	TRBD2	TGTGCCAGTAGACCTAGCGGGAGCCGGCCAGGTACGCAGTATTTT	CASRPSGSRPGTQYF
.	TRBV2	TRBJ2-3	.	TGTGCCAGCAGCGCAGCTAGCACAGATACGCAGTATTTT	CASSAASTDTQYF
many	TRBV5-6	TRBJ1-5	.	TGTGCCAGCAGCTTGGAGCATAGCAATCAGCCCCAGCATTTT	CASSLEHSNQPQHF
.	TRBV6-2/TRBV6-3	TRBJ2-7	TRBD1	TGTGCCAGCACCTTTCCACAGGGGCGAAGCTACGAGCAGTACTTC	CASTFPQGRSYEQYF
.	TRBV6-1	TRBJ2-2	TRBD1	TGTGCCAGCAGGCCTGACAGGGTCGACACCGGGAAGCTGTTTTTC	CASRPDRVDTGKLFF
.	TRBV5-1	TRBJ1-1	.	TGCGCCAGCATCTTGTCAGGAGGGAGAGGAAACACTGAAGCTTTCTTT	CASILSGGRGNTEAFF
.	TRBV10-3	TRBJ1-1	TRBD1	TGTGCCATTAGTGATATCGGGGGGACAGACATTGAAGTTTTCTTT	CAISDIGGTDIEVFF
.	TRBV5-4	TRBJ2-4	TRBD1	TGTGTCAGCAGCCCGGGGACAGGCCAAAACATTCAGTACTTC	CVSSPGTGQNIQYF
few	TRBV28	TRBJ2-7	TRBD2	TGTACCAGCGGTACGCGGGAGGAGGAGCAGTACTTC	CTSGTREEEQYF
medium-sized	TRBV11-2	TRBJ2-5	TRBD1	TGTGCCAGCAGCCGACAGGGACAGATCCAAGAGACCCAGTACTTC	CASSRQGQIQETQYF
.	TRBV5-1	TRBJ2-7	.	TGCGCCAGAACCGGGACTCCCCTCTGCGAGCAGTACTTC	CARTGTPLCEQYF
.	TRBV29-1	TRBJ1-1	.	TGCAGCGTTTCCCTGTCGAACGCTGAAGCTTTCTTT	CSVSLSNAEAFF
.	TRBV20-1	TRBJ2-5	TRBD2	TGCAGTGCTCCCACTAGCGGACAAGAGACCCAGTACTTC	CSAPTSGQETQYF
medium-sized	TRBV4-2	TRBJ2-5	TRBD2	TGTGCCAGCAGCCAAACCGGGACTAGGAATGTCCCAGAGACCCAGTACTTC	CASSQTGTRNVPETQYF
many	TRBV6-5	TRBJ1-6	.	TGTGCCAGCAGTAGTCTTGCCGTCGGTTCACCCCTCCACTTT	CASSSLAVGSPLHF
many	TRBV6-6	TRBJ2-5	.	TGTGCCAGCAGTTACTCGTTAGAGACCCAGTACTTC	CASSYSLETQYF
many	TRBV4-2	TRBJ1-6	TRBD1	TGTGCCAGCGGGGATGCAGGGGGACATAATTCACCCCTCCACTTT	CASGDAGGHNSPLHF
.	TRBV11-3	TRBJ2-2	TRBD2	TGTGCCAGCAGCGAGGGACAAGCGGGAGGGCAAAGGACCGGGGAGCTGTTCTTT	CASSEGQAGGQRTGELFF
once	TRBV6-5	TRBJ1-4	.	TGTGCCAGCAGTTCGACAGCAACTAATGAAAAACTGCTTTTT	CASSSTATNEKLLF
.	TRBV11-2	TRBJ2-3	TRBD2	TGTGCCAGCAGCGGCGGGAGCGTGGGAGATACGCAGTGTTTT	CASSGGSVGDTQCF